This paragraph covers one T cell receptor (beta chain) sequence. Its matching antigen is unknown. Terminally differentiated effector memory CD45RA+ cells were left out of the naive CD8 fraction, which was CD45RO-negative and positively selected for CCR7. The data were taken from a study of shared clonotypes between healthy human individuals. There are 13 residues in the CDR3. Trimming removed 3 bases at V and 6 bases at J, with 10 bases between. Germline CDR1 MRHNA, CDR2 SNTAGT. Repertoires were generated with immunoSEQ multiplex PCR, while TCRdb's copy carries only in-frame clones and drops some. The data show about 2.1 million clones, over 85% seen once. Findings of the study overall: For naive CD4 cells, around 5% of clonotypes were shared across a handful of donors.

The sample was naive CD8+ T cells from PBMCs. The chain is built from TRBV6-4 and TRBJ2-3, with a possible D match to TRBD1 (6 bases). This sequence was found in a man aged 18 to 30 in good health. Some clones in this sample may be carry-over from other donors' samples. CDR3 sequence (DNA): TGTGCCAGCAGTGAGCACAGGGCGGATACGCAGTATTTT. Translation gives CASSEHRADTQYF.